This T cell receptor (beta chain) was documented in a study of blood T cell repertoires in COVID-19 (dated by TCRdb to 2019 to 2021). For the wider study: Samples covering the acute and convalescent phases of COVID-19 were provided by collaborators in the United States, Italy and Spain. The material from the prospective study consisted of cDNA or gDNA derived from T cells, B-cell-depleted T cells, or PBMCs. Subjects who had been exposed to COVID-19, were actively infected with it, or had recovered from it provided the deeply sampled blood TCRbeta repertoires that made up the dataset. The repertoires were released in a freely available public database intended as a resource for research on the immune response to SARS-CoV-2. The samples were drawn from two sources: the first 160 participants of the ongoing ImmuneRACE study, and 1,200 or so subjects contributed by 6 global collaborators. The sample metadata nearly always contained a de-identified subject ID, COVID-19 status, age in years and sex. HLA class I and class II types, where available, came from metadata supplied by the sample provider rather than from assay-based typing.

The germline V gene (reference sequence) provides CDR1 DFQATT and CDR2 SNEGSKA. Cut back by 2 bases and 6 bases, the V and J ends lie 7 bases apart. The CDR3 numbers 11 residues from cysteine through phenylalanine. Only the CDR3 part of the read is kept: 33 bases, read in frame from the first base. On this clone: Its antigen remains unidentified. No much larger clonotype is one base removed from it; base qualities were not supplied.

General conclusions and limits of the study: Clinical and demographic metadata were provided uncurated, with the amount varying by source and participant.

TCRbeta CDR3 regions were amplified from genomic DNA by means of the immunoSEQ Assay, a bias-controlled multiplex PCR. On the study's bioinformatics: Within the assay, amplification of reference gene primers was used to estimate how many nucleated cells each sample contained. To quantify the absolute abundance of each unique TCRbeta CDR3 rearrangement, sequence reads were collapsed and filtered. For each sample, productive Simpson clonality was calculated by taking the square root of Simpson's diversity index across productive rearrangements. TCRdb holds this immuneACCESS table with in-frame rearrangements only. Some clones are missing; in checked studies, unresolved V genes explain under half, and the rest has no known cause. V and J calls and clone size follow that table, whereas D and trimming were derived from the DNA. This sample holds 59,000 or so clones; less than 85% were observed only once. Clones ranked in the top ten supply roughly 18% of the sample.

The collaborating institutions used their own protocols to collect whole blood in K2EDTA tubes. For TCRbeta analysis, collaborator samples were shipped as frozen whole blood, as isolated PBMCs, or as DNA extracted from either sample type. This TCR was sampled from a woman aged 45-65 years with active or convalescent COVID-19. The specimen was peripheral blood. The chain is assembled from TRBV20-1 and TRBJ1-1, with no confidently assigned D gene. At the DNA level, the sequence is TGCAGTGCTAGACAGAATTCTGAAGCTTTCTTT. The resulting protein is CSARQNSEAFF.